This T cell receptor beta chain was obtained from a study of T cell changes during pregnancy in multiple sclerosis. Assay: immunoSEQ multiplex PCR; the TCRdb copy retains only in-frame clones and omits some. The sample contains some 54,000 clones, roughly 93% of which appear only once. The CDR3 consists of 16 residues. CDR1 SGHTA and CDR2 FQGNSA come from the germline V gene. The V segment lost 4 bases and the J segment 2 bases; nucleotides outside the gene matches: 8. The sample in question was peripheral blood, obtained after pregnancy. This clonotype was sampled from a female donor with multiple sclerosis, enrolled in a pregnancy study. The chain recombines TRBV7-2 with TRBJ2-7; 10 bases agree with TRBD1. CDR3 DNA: TGTGCCAGCAGCTCAGCCCAGGGACAGGGGACCTACGAGCAGTACTTC. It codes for CASSSAQGQGTYEQYF. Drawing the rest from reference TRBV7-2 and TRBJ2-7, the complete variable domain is GAGVSQSPSNKVTEKGKDVELRCDPISGHTALYWYRQSLGQGLEFLIYFQGNSAPDKSGLPSDRFSAERTGGSVSTLTIQRTQQEDSAVYLCASSSAQGQGTYEQYFGPGTRLTVT.